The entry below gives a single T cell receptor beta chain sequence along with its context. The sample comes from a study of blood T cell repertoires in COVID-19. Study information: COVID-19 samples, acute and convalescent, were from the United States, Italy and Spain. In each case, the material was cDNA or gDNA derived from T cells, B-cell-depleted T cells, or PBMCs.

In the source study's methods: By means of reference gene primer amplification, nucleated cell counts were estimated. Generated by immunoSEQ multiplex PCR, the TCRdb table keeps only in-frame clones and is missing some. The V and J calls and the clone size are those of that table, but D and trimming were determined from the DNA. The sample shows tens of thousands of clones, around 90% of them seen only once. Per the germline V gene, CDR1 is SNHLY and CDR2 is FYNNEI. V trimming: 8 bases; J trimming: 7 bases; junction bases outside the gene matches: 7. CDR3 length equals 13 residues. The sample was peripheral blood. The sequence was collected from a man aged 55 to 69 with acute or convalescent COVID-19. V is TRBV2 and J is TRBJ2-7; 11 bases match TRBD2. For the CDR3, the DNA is TGTGCCAGCGGAAGACTAGCGGGGTCTGAGCAGTACTTC. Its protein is CASGRLAGSEQYF.